This T cell receptor beta chain was captured by sequencing in a study of radiation and T cells in renal cell carcinoma. The table lists this clone with a count of one. Its antigen is unknown. Time point: blood 2 weeks post-SBRT. Regarding treatment: 15 Gy SBRT to primary tumor, nephrectomy 4 weeks later. General study results and limits: From baseline, blood top tumor clonotypes peaked at 2 weeks post-radiation.

The CDR3 is 16 amino acids. CDR1 SGHRS and CDR2 YFSETQ come from the germline V gene. V lost 0 bases and J lost 3; bases outside the gene matches: 4. Sequenced by immunoSEQ multiplex PCR; TCRdb stores in-frame clones only, minus some. The data show tens of thousands of clones, 80% seen once. This material consisted of blood, taken from a patient whose treatment included radiotherapy and nephrectomy. The TCR was taken from a woman aged 70-85 years with renal cell carcinoma. The V and J genes are TRBV5-1 and TRBJ2-3, with 10 bases that match TRBD1. The CDR3 loop is CASSLAGTGETDTQYF. DNA for the CDR3: TGCGCCAGCAGCTTGGCCGGGACAGGGGAGACAGATACGCAGTATTTT.